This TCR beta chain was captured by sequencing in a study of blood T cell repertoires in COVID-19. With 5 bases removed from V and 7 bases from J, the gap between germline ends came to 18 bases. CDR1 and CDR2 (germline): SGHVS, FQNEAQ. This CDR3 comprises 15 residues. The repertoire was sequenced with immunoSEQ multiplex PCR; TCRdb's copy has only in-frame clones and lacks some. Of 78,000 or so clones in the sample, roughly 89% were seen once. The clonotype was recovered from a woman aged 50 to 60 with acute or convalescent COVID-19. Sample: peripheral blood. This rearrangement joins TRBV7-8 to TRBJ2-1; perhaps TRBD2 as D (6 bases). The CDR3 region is CASSTRLGDTNEQFF. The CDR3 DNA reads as TGTGCCAGCAGCACCAGACTAGGGGATACGAATGAGCAGTTCTTC.